This T cell receptor beta chain stems from a study of T cell repertoires in MIS-A myocarditis. V was pared by 2 bases and J by 0 bases, with 14 bases between. Germline CDR1 MGHRA, CDR2 YSYEKL. This CDR3 has 16 residues. Profiled with immunoSEQ multiplex PCR; TCRdb holds only in-frame clones, not every one. Among 15,000 or so clones listed, around 70% were seen once. The material sequenced was left ventricle heart tissue obtained at autopsy. The V and J genes are TRBV4-1 and TRBJ2-7; TRBD2 is a possible D gene (5 bases). The source is a man in his late teens or twenties with fulminant myocarditis from multisystem inflammatory syndrome in adults (MIS-A) after COVID-19. CDR3 bases: TGCGCCAGCAGCCAACGAGGGAGCACGAGCTCCTACGAGCAGTACTTC. Translating it yields CASSQRGSTSSYEQYF.